The clone carrying this T cell receptor (beta chain) showed up many times. TCRdb re-called the 5' RACE reads with MiXCR, one entry per CDR3 protein. The sample records 130,000 or so distinct CDR3 sequences, 3.5% to 5% being singletons. Unfractionated whole blood yielded the extracted total RNA. V was cut by 5 bases and J by 1 base, with 11 bases left in between. The germline V gene encodes CDR1 SNHLY and CDR2 FYNNEI. This CDR3 is built from 14 residues. This entry is derived from a study of human T cells and chemical hapten exposure. The clonotype originates from a female donor in good health. The rearrangement uses TRBV2 and TRBJ2-5; D is uncertain. In DNA form, the CDR3 reads TGTGCCAGCAGTCGGCGGTCCGCCCAAGAGACCCAGTACTTC. Protein: CASSRRSAQETQYF.